The clone carrying this T cell receptor (beta chain) has only a few counts. The antigen remains unidentified. Analyses pooled second doses at about 4 or about 12 weeks. The sample originates from a study of T cell responses to AZD1222 COVID-19 vaccine. Study-wide points: Breadth and depth of Spike-specific TCRs rose after two AZD1222 doses. There were repertoire samples only from the period after the peak T cell response.

Germline V gene data show CDR1 as MDHEN and CDR2 as SYDVKM. V gave up 5 bases and J gave up 9 bases; unmatched junction bases: 14. CDR3 size: 15 residues. The data were produced by immunoSEQ multiplex PCR, yet TCRdb's version contains in-frame clones alone and is incomplete. The sample has about 140,000 clones; roughly 92% are singletons. Sequences were derived from peripheral blood, sampled 28 days after the second AZD1222 dose. The TCR originated in an adult who received the AZD1222 COVID-19 vaccine. This chain uses TRBV28 with TRBJ2-7, with 9 bases fitting TRBD2. The CDR3, as DNA: TGTGCCAGCAGTCCCTGGGGTAGCGGGAGTTTTTTGCAGTACTTC. Translating gives CASSPWGSGSFLQYF.